This T cell receptor (beta chain) comes out of a study of spatial heterogeneity in lung cancer. At the level of the study: A T cell module score from matched bulk RNA-seq correlated strongly with TCR transcript counts in tumor regions. Findings and limits, study-wide: Counts of expanded alpha and beta TCRs within tumors tracked the tumor nonsynonymous mutation count.

Documented time point: sample taken at primary tumor resection. Trimming took 7 bases from V and 3 from J, leaving 13 bases between them. CDR3 length: 13 residues. Every molecule of TCR cDNA had its own unique molecular identifier. TCRdb reanalysed the 5' RACE reads using MiXCR and keeps one entry per CDR3 protein. The data hold roughly 5,700 distinct CDR3 sequences, with 10% to 15% observed a single time. In the case of this clonotype: Its antigen is as yet unknown.

The gene calls are TRBV12-3 or TRBV12-4 and TRBJ2-7; D remains ambiguous. This clonotype was obtained from a female donor with early-stage non-small cell lung cancer. This material consisted of lung tumor tissue, taken at surgery. The DNA for the CDR3 is TGTGCCAGCACCACCACCCTAGACTACGAGCAGTACTTC. It is translated as CASTTTLDYEQYF.